This T cell receptor beta chain was obtained from a study of T cells in Graves' hyperthyroidism and ophthalmopathy. Study observations and caveats: Classification by a 13 V-J model distinguished ophthalmopathy from stable hyperthyroidism. Peripheral blood also featured most of the thyroid clonotypes expanded above 0.001.

The TCR beta CDR3 regions underwent amplification using RNA transcripts as the source. HTBI primers drove first-round RT-PCR of the TCR CDR3. TCRdb ran MiXCR on the multiplex PCR reads and lists one entry per CDR3 protein. The profile shows approximately 370,000 distinct CDR3 sequences, 17% of them singletons. This clonotype was seen many times. Its target is unknown. The sample of blood was obtained at first hyperthyroidism diagnosis (before any ophthalmopathy symptoms). About 10 ml of fresh peripheral blood supplied the PBMCs. Germline CDR1 and CDR2: MNHEY and SVGAGI. V lost 0 bases to trimming and J lost 1 base, with 1 base between them. This CDR3 is built from 13 residues.

Sequenced material: blood. The receptor was isolated from a young woman with Graves' hyperthyroidism that later progressed to Graves' ophthalmopathy. The rearrangement uses TRBV6-5 and TRBJ1-5; D remains ambiguous. CDR3 nucleotides: TGTGCCAGCAGTTACTCCAGCAATCAGCCCCAGCATTTT. This translates into CASSYSSNQPQHF.